Here is one TCR beta chain with its context. In the original processing: Reference gene primer amplification in the assay estimated nucleated cell counts. The assay was immunoSEQ multiplex PCR, and TCRdb's table has in-frame clones only and misses some. V and J calls and clone size are those listed in that table; D and trimming were worked out from the DNA. The table lists 250,000 to 300,000 clones, roughly 91% of them singletons. The data originate from a study of blood T cell repertoires in COVID-19. Turning to the study itself: Samples representing acute and convalescent COVID-19 were sourced from the United States, Italy and Spain. The cDNA or gDNA used as material had been derived from T cells, B-cell-depleted T cells, or PBMCs.

Patients from Seattle were sampled longitudinally, starting during active infection. Germline CDR1 LGHDT, CDR2 YNNKEL (reference sequence). Trimming left V 2 bases short and J 6 bases short, with 14 bases between. The CDR3 has 15 amino acids. The receptor was derived from a woman aged 25-40 years with COVID-19, enrolled during active disease. The chain is built from TRBV3-1 (or the pseudogene TRBV3-2) and TRBJ2-1; D is perhaps TRBD2 (5 bases). The specimen was peripheral blood. CDR3 in amino acids: CASSQTRRLANEQFF. CDR3 nucleotide sequence: TGTGCCAGCAGCCAAACCCGCCGCCTAGCCAATGAGCAGTTCTTC.